This T cell receptor beta chain was sequenced for a study of T cell clonality in common variable immunodeficiency. Study observations and caveats: In common variable immunodeficiency, TCR beta chains reportedly carried fewer deletions and N-nucleotide insertions. Authors noted CVID clonality's cause needs subpopulation repertoire sequencing.

There are a few counts of this clone. The antigen is not known. Donors gave about 5 to 8 ml heparinized peripheral whole blood. The table came from immunoSEQ multiplex PCR; TCRdb's copy has only in-frame clones and leaves some out. Observed in the sample are more than 10,000 clones, none of them singletons. The clonotype comes from a human donor with common variable immunodeficiency. The sequencing input was peripheral blood mononuclear cells.

The part of the CDR3 DNA that was read is TGTGCCAGCAGCTATAGGGGGCTCCAGCCAGATACG. Protein sequence: CASSYRGLQPDT. The entire CDR3 protein is CASSYRGLQPDTQYF. The chain is built from TRBV11-2 and TRBJ2-3, with 7 nucleotides matching TRBD1. The read ends 3 residues early relative to the CDR3; the germline J gene fills the gap. Unmatched junction bases numbered 8, after V lost 4 bases and J lost 4 bases. CDR1 is SGHAT, CDR2 FQNNGV, per germline. The CDR3 is made up of 15 amino acids.